These T cell receptor beta chains were read from a single sample in a study of neoadjuvant nivolumab and ipilimumab in lung cancer. This table comes from immunoSEQ multiplex PCR, and its TCRdb copy is limited to in-frame clones, with some not included. The sample lists tens of thousands of clones, 65% to 85% occurring once. Material: peripheral blood, obtained before neoadjuvant nivolumab, alone or with ipilimumab. These receptors were obtained from an adult with non-small cell lung cancer. CDR3s include the opening cysteine and the closing phenylalanine or tryptophan. A D gene is named only where the DNA matches it firmly. Not every row has a clone size; where given, it reads once, few, many or a size class.

>TRBV5-4|TRBJ2-5|.|.
TGTGCCAGCAGCTTGGGTAAAGAGACCCAGTACTTC
CASSLGKETQYF
>TRBV7-9|TRBJ2-5|TRBD1|few
TGTGCCAGCAGCCCCCGGGACAGGGGGCAAGAGACCCAGTACTTC
CASSPRDRGQETQYF
>TRBV4-1|TRBJ1-1|.|once
TGCGCCAGCAGCCCTACCCAAACGATGAACACTGAAGCTTTCTTT
CASSPTQTMNTEAFF
>TRBV7-2|TRBJ1-3|.|few
TGTGCCAGCAGCTTAGATGCCATCTCTGGAAACACCATATATTTT
CASSLDAISGNTIYF
>TRBV2|TRBJ1-5|.|.
TGTGCCAGCAAATTACAGACGAATCAGCCCCAGCATTTT
CASKLQTNQPQHF
>TRBV9|TRBJ1-1|.|.
TGTGCCAGCAAACCCGGGGCTCTGAACACTGAAGCTTTCTTT
CASKPGALNTEAFF
>TRBV6-5|TRBJ1-4|.|.
TGTGCCAGCAGCAAACGGACAGCAACTAATGAAAAACTGTTTTTT
CASSKRTATNEKLFF
>TRBV2|TRBJ1-2|TRBD1|.
TGTGCCAGCAGATCGGACAGGGGTGGCTACACCTTC
CASRSDRGGYTF
>TRBV5-1|TRBJ2-1|TRBD1|.
TGCGCCAGCAGCTTGCGAGCCCCCGGGACAGGGGGCTCCTACAATGAGCAGTTCTTC
CASSLRAPGTGGSYNEQFF
>TRBV2|TRBJ1-2|TRBD1|.
TGTGCCAGCAGTGAAGCCTGGCAGGGGGACTATGGCTACACCTTC
CASSEAWQGDYGYTF
>TRBV9|TRBJ2-7|.|.
TGTGCCAGCAGCGGTTCCGGGACCCTATCCTACGAGCAGTACTTC
CASSGSGTLSYEQYF
>TRBV6-1|TRBJ2-3|.|.
TGTGCCAGCAGTGAAAGAGCTGGGGGCAACACAGATACGCAGTATTTT
CASSERAGGNTDTQYF
>TRBV14|TRBJ2-6|TRBD2|.
TGTGCCAGCAGGTTAGCGGGGAGCGGGGCCAACGTCCTGACTTTC
CASRLAGSGANVLTF
>TRBV9|TRBJ1-1|.|once
TGTGCCAGCCCCCGGACGGAGAACACTGAAGCTTTCTTT
CASPRTENTEAFF
>TRBV11-2|TRBJ2-3|.|.
TGTGCCAGCAGCTTAAATTTTGCGGGGTCGAGCACAGATACGCAGTATTTT
CASSLNFAGSSTDTQYF
>TRBV7-8|TRBJ1-1|.|.
TGTGCCAGCAGCTTAGGGGAGGCAGGGTTTGGGGGCACTGAAGCTTTCTTT
CASSLGEAGFGGTEAFF
>TRBV10-3|TRBJ1-2|TRBD1|once
TGTGCCATCAGGGGACAGACCTATGGCTACACCTTC
CAIRGQTYGYTF
>TRBV27|TRBJ2-1|TRBD1|.
TGTGCCAGCAACAAGGACAGGGCGGGCAATGAGCAGTTCTTC
CASNKDRAGNEQFF
>TRBV6-1|TRBJ1-3|TRBD1|once
TGTGCCAGCAGTGTTCCCGGGACAGGGGGAAACACCATATATTTT
CASSVPGTGGNTIYF
>TRBV25-1|TRBJ2-3|.|.
TGTGCCAGCACTGACAGCACTAGCACAGATACGCAGTATTTT
CASTDSTSTDTQYF
>TRBV6-5|TRBJ2-2|.|.
TGTGCCAGCAGTTACTATAACACCGGGGAGCTGTTTTTT
CASSYYNTGELFF
>TRBV19|TRBJ1-5|.|.
TGTGCCAGTAGTATGGGGCAGGGACAGCCCCAGCATTTT
CASSMGQGQPQHF
>TRBV7-9|TRBJ1-5|.|.
TGTGCCAGCAGCTTTCCGAATCAGCCCCAGCATTTT
CASSFPNQPQHF
>TRBV6-1|TRBJ1-1|.|.
TGTGCCAGCAGTTTGGCCAGGGTTGCGACTGAAGCTTTCTTT
CASSLARVATEAFF
>TRBV11-2|TRBJ2-3|.|.
TGTGCCAGCAGCTTATCCAGGGTCACAGATACGCAGTATTTT
CASSLSRVTDTQYF
>TRBV19|TRBJ2-7|.|.
TGTGCCAGTAGGACAGCCTACGAGCAGTACTTC
CASRTAYEQYF
>TRBV5-5|TRBJ1-2|.|.
TGTGCCAGCAGCTTAAGGCAGGAAAACTATGGCTACACCTTC
CASSLRQENYGYTF
>TRBV5-4|TRBJ2-5|.|few
TGTGCCAGCAGCTTGGCGGGGCTACAAGAGACCCAGTACTTC
CASSLAGLQETQYF
>TRBV18|TRBJ1-6|.|few
TGTGCCAGCTCACCGGGGGAAAATTCACCCCTCCACTTT
CASSPGENSPLHF
>TRBV7-9|TRBJ2-6|TRBD1|.
TGTGCCAGCTTCGTGGAGACAGGGGCTGGGGCCAACGTCCTGACTTTC
CASFVETGAGANVLTF
>TRBV11-1|TRBJ1-5|TRBD1|.
TGTGCCAGCAGCTTTACTCACGGACAGGGACATAGCAATCAGCCCCAGCATTTT
CASSFTHGQGHSNQPQHF
>TRBV6-1|TRBJ1-5|TRBD1|.
TGTGCCAGCAGTGTTGTAGCAGGGGGCAGAAGCAATCAGCCCCAGCATTTT
CASSVVAGGRSNQPQHF
>TRBV18|TRBJ1-1|.|.
TGTGCCAGCTATAATAATCTCGGACAGGAAGCTTTCTTT
CASYNNLGQEAFF
>TRBV19|TRBJ1-2|TRBD1|.
TGTGCCAGTAGTCCGACAGGGGCGAATAACTATGGCTACACCTTC
CASSPTGANNYGYTF
>TRBV5-8|TRBJ1-2|.|once
TGTGCCAGCAGCTTGTTAAATAGCTATGGCTACACCTTC
CASSLLNSYGYTF
>TRBV15|TRBJ2-7|TRBD1|.
TGTGCCACCAGCAGAGAAGGACAGGCAGAGGTCGAGCAGTACTTC
CATSREGQAEVEQYF
>TRBV7-9|TRBJ2-3|.|.
TGTGCCAGCAGCCTTAGCCCCCCAGGGAGCACAGATACGCAGTATTTT
CASSLSPPGSTDTQYF
>TRBV4-2|TRBJ1-5|TRBD1|.
TGTGCCAGCAGCCGGACAGGGGAATCAGCCCAGCCCCAGCATTTT
CASSRTGESAQPQHF
>TRBV2|TRBJ1-2|.|.
TGTGCCAGCAGTGATGGGGGGTATGGCTACACCTTC
CASSDGGYGYTF
>TRBV18|TRBJ1-2|.|.
TGTGCCAGCTCACCAGAGGGGAACTATGGCTACACCTTC
CASSPEGNYGYTF